What follows are 30 T cell receptor beta chains derived from one specimen sequenced in a study of shared clonotypes between healthy human individuals. The method was immunoSEQ multiplex PCR; TCRdb's version includes in-frame clones alone and lacks a portion of them. Seen here are 2.3 million or so clones, roughly 93% observed once, and the top ten hold 0.3% to 0.4%. The sample taken for sequencing was naive CD4+ T cells from PBMCs. Specified subset: CD45RA+ positively selected. The receptors originated from a young man in good health. Some clones in this sample may be carry-over from other donors' samples.

V and J are TRBV9 and TRBJ2-2, with 7 nucleotides matching TRBD2. V was pared by 4 bases and J by 5 bases, with 8 bases of the junction left unmatched. CDR1 is SGDLS and CDR2 is YYNGEE in the germline V gene. This CDR3 spans 15 amino acids. Written as DNA, the CDR3 is TGTGCCAGCAGCCCCCGGACTAGTGGGACCGGGGAGCTGTTTTTT. Amino acids: CASSPRTSGTGELFF.

The chain links TRBV19 to TRBJ2-6, with TRBD2 as a possible D gene (5 bases). Trimming stripped 5 bases from V and 2 bases from J, with 7 bases between. Germline V gives CDR1 LNHDA, CDR2 SQIVND (reference sequence). This CDR3 has 14 residues. CDR3 sequence (DNA): TGTGCCAGTAGTTGGAGGCCTGGGGCCAACGTCCTGACTTTC. Protein product: CASSWRPGANVLTF.

This chain uses TRBV5-8 with TRBJ1-2; weak D call: TRBD1 (5 bases). There are 16 residues in the CDR3. The V gene lost 3 bases and the J gene lost 4 bases, with 19 bases spanning the gap. Germline CDR1 SGHTS, CDR2 YDEGEE. CDR3 region: CASSSPGLPLPYGYTF. The CDR3 DNA is TGTGCCAGCAGCTCCCCGGGACTCCCACTACCCTATGGCTACACCTTC.

V and J are TRBV7-9 and TRBJ2-7; D is ambiguous. Germline assignment: CDR1 SEHNR and CDR2 FQNEAQ (reference sequence). The V gene lost 1 base and the J gene lost 1 base, with 11 bases spanning the gap. This CDR3 comprises 15 residues. CDR3 sequence: CASSLGLSLSYEQYF. The CDR3 region has the DNA TGTGCCAGCAGCTTAGGACTGTCGTTATCCTACGAGCAGTACTTC.

The chain has TRBV6-6 and TRBJ1-2; a possible D gene is TRBD1 (5 bases). CDR1 and CDR2 from the germline V gene are MNHNY and SVGAGI (reference sequence). Trimming took 5 bases from V and 2 from J, leaving 18 bases between them. This CDR3 has 16 residues. CDR3 sequence reads: CASSQWDGKKNYGYTF. The CDR3 DNA reads TGTGCCAGCAGTCAATGGGACGGAAAGAAAAACTATGGCTACACCTTC.

This chain uses TRBV9 with TRBJ2-1; 12 positions match TRBD2. V shed 2 bases, J shed 6 bases, and the junction held 6 bases outside the gene matches. Germline-derived CDR1 and CDR2 are SGDLS and YYNGEE. This CDR3 contains 16 residues. Here the CDR3 reads CASSVRTSGAPNEQFF. DNA for the CDR3: TGTGCCAGCAGCGTGCGGACTAGCGGGGCGCCCAATGAGCAGTTCTTC.

This chain joins TRBV5-1 and TRBJ2-2, with D maybe TRBD1 (6 bases). The V end lost 0 bases, the J end lost 4 bases, and 10 bases lay between the germline ends. The CDR3 totals 15 residues. Looked up from germline, CDR1 is SGHRS and CDR2 is YFSETQ. CDR3 residues: CASSLGDTSTGELFF. Here the CDR3 DNA reads TGCGCCAGCAGCTTGGGGGACACCAGCACCGGGGAGCTGTTTTTT.

Points on this clone: Different DNA sequences within this sample yield the same CDR3. The chain carries TRBV28 and TRBJ2-2; the D gene is possibly TRBD2 (5 bases). The CDR3 spans 16 residues. The germline CDR1 and CDR2 sequences are MDHEN and SYDVKM. V gave up 1 base and J gave up 1 base, with 10 bases separating them. CDR3 bases: TGTGCCAGCAGTTTATTCCCAGCGGTGAACACCGGGGAGCTGTTTTTT. Amino acids: CASSLFPAVNTGELFF.

This chain links TRBV28 with TRBJ1-1, with a tentative D call TRBD1 (6 bases). V shed 7 bases and J shed 2 bases, with 14 bases lying between them. The CDR3 is 14 residues long. Looked up from germline, CDR1 is MDHEN and CDR2 is SYDVKM. The CDR3, as DNA: TGTGCCAGCAAACAGCCAGGGGATAACACTGAAGCTTTCTTT. Translating gives CASKQPGDNTEAFF. Variable domain in full (rest from reference TRBV28 and TRBJ1-1): DVKVTQSSRYLVKRTGEKVFLECVQDMDHENMFWYRQDPGLGLRLIYFSYDVKMKEKGDIPEGYSVSREKKERFSLILESASTNQTSMYLCASKQPGDNTEAFFGQGTRLTVV.

Of note for this clone: Other DNA variants within this sample encode the same CDR3. CDR3 DNA: TGTGCCAGCAGAAGGGGCCGAACCTACGAGCAGTACTTC. It codes for CASRRGRTYEQYF. The J gene is TRBJ2-7, the V gene TRBV6-5, with D possibly TRBD1 on 5 matching bases. Germline-derived CDR1 and CDR2 are MNHEY and SVGAGI. Trimming took off 6 bases at V and 2 bases at J, with 11 bases between the two ends. The CDR3 loop spans 13 amino acids.

The genes are TRBV30 and TRBJ2-7; a possible D gene is TRBD1 (5 bases). The V gene's germline CDR1 is GTSNPN and CDR2 SVGIG (reference sequence). V was clipped by 0 bases and J by 9 bases, with 9 bases between them. The CDR3 extends over 11 amino acids. The CDR3 sequence is CAWSVLGVQYF. As DNA, the CDR3 is TGTGCCTGGAGTGTCTTAGGGGTGCAGTACTTC.

The V and J genes are TRBV5-1 and TRBJ2-7, with D unclear. The CDR3 extends over 14 amino acids. The germline V gene has CDR1 SGHRS and CDR2 YFSETQ. V lost 4 bases to trimming and J lost 0 bases, with 11 bases between them. CDR3 loop: CASSAQPLSYEQYF. The CDR3 DNA is TGCGCCAGCAGCGCACAGCCCCTCTCCTACGAGCAGTACTTC.

On this clone itself: Other DNA sequences of this sample code for an identical CDR3. This sequence joins TRBV28 and TRBJ2-7; no firm D call. V lost 2 bases to trimming and J lost 2 bases, with 7 bases between them. Germline CDR1 reads MDHEN; CDR2 reads SYDVKM. There are 13 residues in the CDR3. The CDR3 bases are TGTGCCAGCAGTTTACCAACCACCTACGAGCAGTACTTC. This gives the protein CASSLPTTYEQYF.

The rearrangement links TRBV28 to TRBJ1-2, with a weak D call TRBD1 (5 bases). V was cut by 5 bases and J by 2 bases, with 6 bases left in between. The CDR3 is made up of 12 amino acids. The germline V gene has CDR1 MDHEN and CDR2 SYDVKM. The CDR3 nucleotides are TGTGCCAGCAGTGGGACGAACTATGGCTACACCTTC. It specifies CASSGTNYGYTF.

This clone was recorded once. The sample carries other DNA sequences with the same CDR3. This chain joins TRBV5-1 and TRBJ2-1; no clear D. The CDR3 spans 15 residues. Per the germline V gene, CDR1 is SGHRS and CDR2 is YFSETQ. V gave up 0 bases and J gave up 0 bases, with 7 bases separating them. CDR3 DNA: TGCGCCAGCAGCTTGGCACTATCCTCCTACAATGAGCAGTTCTTC. Amino acid sequence: CASSLALSSYNEQFF.

The CDR3 sequence: CASSQTGTASETQYF. In DNA, the CDR3 is TGTGCCAGCAGCCAGACAGGGACTGCCTCAGAGACCCAGTACTTC. The V gene is TRBV7-6, the J gene TRBJ2-5, with a possible D match to TRBD1 (7 bases). This CDR3 comprises 15 residues. Germline assignment: CDR1 SGHVS and CDR2 FNYEAQ. The V end was cut by 5 bases, the J end by 4 bases, with 17 bases between. Looking up the rest from reference TRBV7-6 and TRBJ2-5 gives the full variable domain: GAGVSQSPRYKVTKRGQDVALRCDPISGHVSLYWYRQALGQGPEFLTYFNYEAQQDKSGLPNDRFSAERPEGSISTLTIQRTEQRDSAMYRCASSQTGTASETQYFGPGTRLLVL.

This clone was found once. In the same sample, other DNA sequences code for this CDR3. The V and J genes are TRBV4-1 and TRBJ2-3; D is unresolved. The CDR3 extends over 14 amino acids. V was cut by 1 base and J by 3 bases, with 8 bases left in between. Germline loops: CDR1 MGHRA, CDR2 YSYEKL. CDR3 DNA: TGCGCCAGCAGCCAAGTGTTAGCAACAGATACGCAGTATTTT. This sequence encodes CASSQVLATDTQYF.

V and J are TRBV28 and TRBJ2-7; unclear D gene. This CDR3 is built from 16 residues. V was trimmed by 4 bases and J by 2 bases, leaving 18 bases between them. Germline loops: CDR1 MDHEN, CDR2 SYDVKM. CDR3 sequence: CASSYSIRTRAYEQYF. The CDR3 nucleotides read TGTGCCAGCAGTTACTCAATCCGCACAAGGGCCTACGAGCAGTACTTC.

The chain uses TRBV5-1 and TRBJ2-5; 9 nucleotides match TRBD1. The CDR3 has 15 amino acids. The germline CDR1 and CDR2 sequences are SGHRS and YFSETQ. Trimming cost V 4 bases and J 5 bases; bases outside gene matches: 9. CDR3 in DNA: TGCGCCAGCAGCCAACTAACAGGGGGCGGGGAGACCCAGTACTTC. This gives the protein CASSQLTGGGETQYF.

As DNA, the CDR3 is TGTGCCAGCGGGGGACAGGGTAAAAGGTATAGCAATCAGCCCCAGCATTTT. This translates into CASGGQGKRYSNQPQHF. The chain recombines TRBV6-4 with TRBJ1-5, with TRBD1 matching 9 bases. CDR3 length: 17 amino acids. The germline V gene encodes CDR1 MRHNA and CDR2 SNTAGT. J was trimmed by 0 bases and V by 8 bases; bases with no gene match: 11.

The chain links TRBV7-7 to TRBJ2-7; 9 bases align to TRBD1. V trimming: 6 bases; J trimming: 2 bases; junction bases outside the gene matches: 8. Germline-derived CDR1 and CDR2 are SSHAT and FNYEAQ (reference sequence). The CDR3 extends over 15 amino acids. The CDR3 reads CASSMRGQGPYEQYF. CDR3 nucleotides: TGTGCCAGCAGTATGAGGGGACAGGGTCCCTACGAGCAGTACTTC.

The V call is TRBV5-8, the J call TRBJ1-5; TRBD1 matches 11 bases. The V segment lost 1 base and the J segment 7 bases; nucleotides outside the gene matches: 4. CDR3 length: 15 amino acids. The germline gives CDR1 SGHTS, CDR2 YDEGEE. The CDR3: CASSLWGQGEQPQHF. For the CDR3, the DNA is TGTGCCAGCAGCTTGTGGGGACAGGGGGAACAGCCCCAGCATTTT.

This chain joins TRBV7-9 and TRBJ2-5; 9 nucleotides line up with TRBD2. The CDR3 runs 15 residues. The V gene's germline CDR1 is SEHNR and CDR2 FQNEAQ (reference sequence). V shed 3 bases, J shed 0 bases, and the junction held 2 bases outside the gene matches. The CDR3, as DNA: TGTGCCAGCAGCTTCATAGCGGGAGACCAAGAGACCCAGTACTTC. This translates into CASSFIAGDQETQYF.

The CDR3 DNA reads as TGTGCCAGCAGCCCCGCCGACAGGGGCGCCTGGACGAATCAGCCCCAGCATTTT. Protein: CASSPADRGAWTNQPQHF. V and J are TRBV4-2 and TRBJ1-5; TRBD1 matches 8 bases. Germline V CDR1 and CDR2: LGHNA, YNFKEQ. V gave up 4 bases and J gave up 4 bases; unmatched junction bases: 15. The CDR3 is made up of 18 amino acids.

This sequence joins TRBV19 and TRBJ2-5, with 13 bases that match TRBD2. With 4 bases clipped from V and 4 bases from J, the junction kept 0 bases outside the gene matches. The CDR3 totals 14 residues. Germline V CDR1 and CDR2: LNHDA, SQIVND (reference sequence). In DNA, the CDR3 is TGTGCCAGTAGTAGGACTAGCGGGAGAGAGACCCAGTACTTC. It codes for CASSRTSGRETQYF. Full variable domain (outside the CDR3, taken from reference TRBV19 and TRBJ2-5): DGGITQSPKYLFRKEGQNVTLSCEQNLNHDAMYWYRQDPGQGLRLIYYSQIVNDFQKGDIAEGYSVSREKKESFPLTVTSAQKNPTAFYLCASSRTSGRETQYFGPGTRLLVL.

This chain joins TRBV6-4 and TRBJ2-1, with TRBD2 matching over 9 bases. V shed 5 bases, J shed 6 bases, and the junction held 8 bases outside the gene matches. Germline V gene lookup returns CDR1 MRHNA and CDR2 SNTAGT. The CDR3 is made up of 15 amino acids. The CDR3 DNA reads TGTGCCAGCAGTCCCGGGACTAGCAGCCCCAATGAGCAGTTCTTC. It specifies CASSPGTSSPNEQFF.

V gene TRBV11-2 combines with J gene TRBJ2-3; no reliable D call. Germline lookup yields CDR1 SGHAT and CDR2 FQNNGV. Trimming removed 4 bases from V and 2 bases from J, with 13 bases in between. The CDR3 length is 15 residues. CDR3 DNA sequence: TGTGCCAGCAGCTATCGTGCAGCGCTCACAGATACGCAGTATTTT. Translated: CASSYRAALTDTQYF.

This rearrangement joins TRBV18 to TRBJ2-7, with 11 bases fitting TRBD2. CDR3 size: 16 residues. Per the germline V gene, CDR1 is KGHSH and CDR2 is LQKENI. V lost 1 base, J lost 5 bases, and 7 bases stayed unmatched. The CDR3 region has the DNA TGTGCCAGCTCACCACGGGGACTAGCGGTTGACAACGAGCAGTACTTC. This sequence encodes CASSPRGLAVDNEQYF. Drawing the rest from reference TRBV18 and TRBJ2-7, the complete variable domain is NAGVMQNPRHLVRRRGQEARLRCSPMKGHSHVYWYRQLPEEGLKFMVYLQKENIIDESGMPKERFSAEFPKEGPSILRIQQVVRGDSAAYFCASSPRGLAVDNEQYFGPGTRLTVT.

The V gene is TRBV4-1, the J gene TRBJ2-1, with 8 positions matching TRBD2. The length of the CDR3 is 16 residues. V trimming: 0 bases; J trimming: 2 bases; junction bases outside the gene matches: 3. CDR1 and CDR2 (germline): MGHRA, YSYEKL. CDR3 in amino acids: CASSQDQLAAYNEQFF. As DNA, the CDR3 is TGCGCCAGCAGCCAAGATCAACTAGCGGCCTACAATGAGCAGTTCTTC.

The chain uses TRBV28 and TRBJ1-4; tentatively, D is TRBD1 (6 bases). The CDR3 is made up of 12 amino acids. Germline lookup yields CDR1 MDHEN and CDR2 SYDVKM. The CDR3 reads CALQGTNEKLFF. Here the CDR3 DNA reads TGTGCACTGCAGGGGACTAATGAAAAACTGTTTTTT.